The present entry profiles one TCR beta chain with its context. In this sample, this clone turned up many times. The clone's antigen remains unknown. The read ends 3 residues before the CDR3 terminus; that terminus is restored from the germline J gene. Equivalent amounts of genomic DNA from CVID and control samples were used as sequencing input. For every sample, a 60 bp segment covering the rearranged TCRbeta CDR3 region was amplified and then sequenced. TCRbeta amplification used the immunoSEQ assay, a bias-corrected multiplex PCR with high-throughput sequencing. Processing in the source paper ran as follows. Every unique nucleotide sequence counted as a clone and was annotated with V, D and J genes, copy number and frequency. Sequences were labeled productive if in frame, and non-productive if out of frame or containing stop codons. As previously described, Shannon's entropy was used to calculate clonality. The predicted amino acid sequences of productive clones were used to derive the mean CDR3 Kyte-Doolittle hydropathy. The R hclust function was used to hierarchically cluster scaled V gene usage with Manhattan distance and complete linkage. Sharing of clones by CDR3 amino acid sequence was evaluated by resampling 12 repertoires per group over 100 rounds. Repertoires were searched for fewer than 85 published EBV-specific and fewer than 300 published CMV-specific TCRbeta sequences. Analysis left out a couple of CVID samples that produced under 10,000 sequences, so 42 CVID repertoires remained. Drawn from immuneACCESS, this table holds only the in-frame rearrangements with V and J called that TCRdb kept. Clones are partly lost; checked studies trace under half to an unresolved V gene and leave the rest unexplained. V, J and clone size are those of that table, while D and trimming were read from the DNA. Here the sample lists tens of thousands of clones, none seen once only. The ten largest account for over 9.5% of the sample.

This sample was included in a study of T cell clonality in common variable immunodeficiency (dated by TCRdb to between 2015 and 2017). Most CVID patients and most healthy controls were of Caucasian heritage. Heparinized peripheral whole blood samples of about 5 to 9 ml were collected from each donor. Genomic DNA from adults with common variable immune deficiency (CVID) and from healthy adult controls was used to sequence TCRbeta CDR3 repertoires. There were about 22 healthy adult volunteers in the control group (around twelve female and 10 or so male), ranging in age from about 23 to 66 years, with a mean age of about 32. To isolate peripheral blood mononuclear cells, diluted blood was subjected to density centrifugation over Hypaque 1077 or Ficoll-Paque. Genomic DNA was obtained from unsorted mononuclear cells using either Qiagen column purification or a centrifugation-based method. CDR1 and CDR2 (SEHNR, FQNEAQ) derive from the germline V gene (reference sequence). Reading from cysteine to phenylalanine, the CDR3 counts 11 amino acids. The DNA covers only part of the CDR3, 24 bases in frame from base 1. The V and J ends are trimmed by 5 bases and 5 bases, leaving 6 bases between them.

Here is what the overall study found, with its caveats: The authors noted that sequencing repertoires of T cell subpopulations would be needed to clarify what caused the increased clonality in CVID. Correlations between repertoire features and clinical complications were limited by patient heterogeneity within the CVID cohort. Compared with healthy controls, CVID subjects showed increased TCRbeta clonality (t-test p = 0.018), a feature most characteristic of about a third of subjects. CVID subjects shared fewer TCRbeta clones with each other than healthy controls did (p < 0.0001). Although equal DNA input was used, an average of about 81,820 unique sequences per sample was obtained for controls, compared with about 30,000 for CVID samples. Reportedly, TCRbeta sequences from CVID had fewer deletions and N-nucleotide insertions, and highly modified clones with 13 or more V deletions were absent from CVID.

This sequence uses TRBV7-9 and TRBJ1-1; the D gene is not confidently resolved. This TCR was sampled from a person between 18 and 75 years old in good health. Specimen: peripheral blood mononuclear cells. Incomplete CDR3 DNA: TGTGCCAGCAGCCCGGGTACTGAA. Translation gives CASSPGTE. The CDR3 as a whole reads CASSPGTEAFF.